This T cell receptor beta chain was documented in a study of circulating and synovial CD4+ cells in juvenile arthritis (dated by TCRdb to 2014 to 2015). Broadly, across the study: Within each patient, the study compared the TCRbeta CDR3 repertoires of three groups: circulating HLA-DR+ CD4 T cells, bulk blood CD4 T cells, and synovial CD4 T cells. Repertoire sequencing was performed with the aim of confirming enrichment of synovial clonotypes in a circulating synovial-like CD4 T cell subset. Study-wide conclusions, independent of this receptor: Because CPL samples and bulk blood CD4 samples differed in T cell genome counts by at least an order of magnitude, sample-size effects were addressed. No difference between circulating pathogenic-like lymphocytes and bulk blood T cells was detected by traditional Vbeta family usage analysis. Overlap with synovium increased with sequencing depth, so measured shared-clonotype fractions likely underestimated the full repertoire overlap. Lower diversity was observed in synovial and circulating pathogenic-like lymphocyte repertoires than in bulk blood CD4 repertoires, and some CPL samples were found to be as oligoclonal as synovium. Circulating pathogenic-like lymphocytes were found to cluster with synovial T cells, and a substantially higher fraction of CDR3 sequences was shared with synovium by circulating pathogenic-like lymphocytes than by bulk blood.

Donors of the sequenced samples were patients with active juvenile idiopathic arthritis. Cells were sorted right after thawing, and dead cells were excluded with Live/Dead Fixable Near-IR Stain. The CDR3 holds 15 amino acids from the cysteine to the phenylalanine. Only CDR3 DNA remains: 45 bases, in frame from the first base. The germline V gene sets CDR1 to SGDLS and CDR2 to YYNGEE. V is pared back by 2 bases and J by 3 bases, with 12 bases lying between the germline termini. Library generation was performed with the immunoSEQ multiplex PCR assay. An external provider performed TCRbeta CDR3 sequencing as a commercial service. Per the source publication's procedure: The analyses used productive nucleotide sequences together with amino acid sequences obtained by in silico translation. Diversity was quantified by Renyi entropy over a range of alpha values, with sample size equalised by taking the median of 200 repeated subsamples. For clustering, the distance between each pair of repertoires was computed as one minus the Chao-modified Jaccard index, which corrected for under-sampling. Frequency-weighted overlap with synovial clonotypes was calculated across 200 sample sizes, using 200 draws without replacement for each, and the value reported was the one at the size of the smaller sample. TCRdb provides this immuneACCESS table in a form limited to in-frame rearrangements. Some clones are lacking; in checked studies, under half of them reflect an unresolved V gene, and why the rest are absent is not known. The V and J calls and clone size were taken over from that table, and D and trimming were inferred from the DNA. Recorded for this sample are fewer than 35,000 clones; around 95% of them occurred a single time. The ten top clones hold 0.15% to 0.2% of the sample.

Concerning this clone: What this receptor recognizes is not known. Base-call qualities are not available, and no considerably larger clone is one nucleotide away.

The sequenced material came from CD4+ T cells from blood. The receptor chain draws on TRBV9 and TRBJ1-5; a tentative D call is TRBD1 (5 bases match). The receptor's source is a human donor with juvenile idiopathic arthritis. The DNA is TGTGCCAGCAGCGTGGGGGGAGCCCTCAATCAGCCCCAGCATTTT. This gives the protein CASSVGGALNQPQHF.